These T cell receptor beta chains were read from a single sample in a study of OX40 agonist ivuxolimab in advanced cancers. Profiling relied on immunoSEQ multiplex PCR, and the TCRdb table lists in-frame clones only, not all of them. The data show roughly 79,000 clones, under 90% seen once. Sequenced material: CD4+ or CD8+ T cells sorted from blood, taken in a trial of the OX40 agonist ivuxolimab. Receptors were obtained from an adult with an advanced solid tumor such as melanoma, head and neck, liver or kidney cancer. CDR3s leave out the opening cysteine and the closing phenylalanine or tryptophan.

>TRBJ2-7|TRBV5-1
ASSLRSYEQY
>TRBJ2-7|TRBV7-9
ASSSTEGLYEQY
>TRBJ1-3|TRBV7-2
ASSRNMGAGNTIY
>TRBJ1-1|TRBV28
ASRPTGGSQVAEAF
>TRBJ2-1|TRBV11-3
ASSFGGSYNEQF
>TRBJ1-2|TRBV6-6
ASTKGANYGYT
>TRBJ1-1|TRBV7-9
ASSLAGLTEAF
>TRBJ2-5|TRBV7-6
ASSLALLETQY
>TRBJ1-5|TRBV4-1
ASRRTGVSNQPQH
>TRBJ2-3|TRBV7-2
ASSLGLAGGRTDTQY
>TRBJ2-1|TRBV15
ATSSGETSGEQF
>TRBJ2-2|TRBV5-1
ASSAGSTNTGELF
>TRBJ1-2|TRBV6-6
ASSRRGAAYGYT
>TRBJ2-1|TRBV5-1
ASSLFSGGDYNEQF
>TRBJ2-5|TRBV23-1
ASSQQGRQETQY
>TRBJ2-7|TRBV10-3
AISERQGAYEQY
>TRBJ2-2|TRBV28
ASGLEHQGTGELF
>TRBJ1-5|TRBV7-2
ASSLAFNQPQH
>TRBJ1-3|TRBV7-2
ASSLSANTIY
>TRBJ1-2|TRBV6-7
AGTEPQGPNRYGYT
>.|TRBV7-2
ASSLGLEAYEQY
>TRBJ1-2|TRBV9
ASSPHQQGRNGYT
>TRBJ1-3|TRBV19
ASRSDRSPGNTIY
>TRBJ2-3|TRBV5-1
ASSATGTDTQY
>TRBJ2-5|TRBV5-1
ASSLQGAPYQETQY
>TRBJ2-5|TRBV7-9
ASSEGRETQY
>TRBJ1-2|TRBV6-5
ATGTGNSHT
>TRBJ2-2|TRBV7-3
ASRSGANTGELF
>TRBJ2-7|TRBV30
AWSVLAGGDEQY
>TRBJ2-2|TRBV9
ASSGPNTGELF
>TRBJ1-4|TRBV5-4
ASRPGQGNEKLF
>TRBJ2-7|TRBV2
ASSWFYEQY
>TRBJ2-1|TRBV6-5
ASSSDRDTYNEQF
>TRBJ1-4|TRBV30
AWRTAIGVKLF
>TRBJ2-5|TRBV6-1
ASSEGEGTQY
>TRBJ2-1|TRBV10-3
AISGGPRGNEQF
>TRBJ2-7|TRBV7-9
ASSPYGDHYEQY
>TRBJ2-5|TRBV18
ASSTGGKETQY
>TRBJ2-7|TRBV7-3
ASSPRQKGSGEQY
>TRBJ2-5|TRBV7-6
ASSFRGHQYQETQY
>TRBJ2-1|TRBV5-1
ASRLGTSGADEQF
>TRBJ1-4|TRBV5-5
ASSGGLNEKLF
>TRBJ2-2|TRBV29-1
SGEGQGGLF
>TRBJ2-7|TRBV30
AWRTTGYSYEQY
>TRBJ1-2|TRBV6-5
ASSYFQGTGYT